Below are 27 T cell receptor beta chains sequenced from a single sample in a study of esophageal squamous cell carcinoma tumors (dated by TCRdb to about 2021). The method behind the library was 5' RACE. TCRdb shows the sequencer as Illumina MiSeq. The PCR step used KAPA HiFi along with constant-region primers for TCRalpha or TCRbeta and a P20EA primer, and a nested second PCR with CA2 or CB2 followed. TCR genes were amplified by unbiased adaptor ligation RT-PCR, with reverse transcription by Superscript III and a polyT18-containing BSL-18E primer. TCRdb handled the public reads itself, with Q25 trimming in fastp and clone calling in MiXCR, and kept productive beta chains. All rows with the same CDR3 protein become a single entry with the most common DNA and genes. Recorded for this sample are around 5,900 distinct CDR3 sequences; 22% of them occurred a single time. Less than 35% of the sample belongs to the ten largest clones.

Sequences were obtained from tumor tissue. All receptors come from a man aged 45 to 79 with esophageal squamous cell carcinoma.

By its share, this clonotype is medium-sized (0.01 to 0.1%). The V and J genes are TRBV28 and TRBJ1-6; D is ambiguous. Germline CDR1 and CDR2: MDHEN and SYDVKM. The CDR3 is 13 amino acids. Between the trimmed V and J ends, which lost 8 bases and 7 bases, there was a span of 12 bases. The CDR3 loop reads CASGPYRNSPLHF. The CDR3 coding sequence is TGTGCCAGCGGACCCTACCGAAATTCACCCCTCCACTTT.

This clonotype was seen many times. This chain uses TRBV4-2 with TRBJ1-4; no clear D gene. The CDR3 has 14 residues. Germline values: CDR1 LGHNA, CDR2 YNFKEQ. V lost 4 bases and J 4 bases, leaving 10 bases between the germline ends. The DNA for the CDR3 is TGTGCCAGCAGCCGAAAGGACGGTAATGAAAAACTGTTTTTT. Translated, it gives CASSRKDGNEKLFF.

This clonotype is termed medium-sized. J is TRBJ1-1 and V is TRBV6-2 or TRBV6-3; 9 bases line up with TRBD1. The CDR3 length is 15 residues. From germline, CDR1 is MNHEY and CDR2 SVGEGT. Losses at the gene ends were 6 bases for V and 1 base for J; bases not matched to a gene: 6. The CDR3 loop reads CASRHPDRGNTEAFF. CDR3 nucleotide sequence: TGTGCCAGCAGACACCCGGACAGGGGGAACACTGAAGCTTTCTTT.

This rearrangement joins TRBV30 to TRBJ1-2; 8 bases fit TRBD1. This CDR3 is built from 13 residues. In germline, CDR1 is GTSNPN, CDR2 SVGIG (reference sequence). The ends lost 4 bases at V and 7 bases at J; junction bases unmatched: 8. CDR3 DNA sequence: TGTGCCTGGAATCGACAGGGGATTGGTGGCTACACCTTC. It translates to CAWNRQGIGGYTF.

This clonotype was observed at least ten times. V gene TRBV20-1 combines with J gene TRBJ1-5, with D possibly being TRBD1 (5 bases). The CDR3 totals 13 residues. From germline, CDR1 is DFQATT and CDR2 SNEGSKA (reference sequence). The V end lost 3 bases, the J end lost 11 bases, and 17 bases lay between the germline ends. CDR3 sequence: CSASGLSWGTQHF. CDR3 in DNA: TGCAGTGCTAGCGGGCTTTCGTGGGGGACCCAGCATTTT.

A note on this clonotype: This clone may be a read error of a much larger clone one base away. The CDR3 nucleotides are TGTGCCTGCAGCGTAAGCGGGAGTAATGAGCAGTTCTTC. Translating gives CACSVSGSNEQFF. The chain carries TRBV11-2 and TRBJ2-1; 8 bases line up with TRBD2. Germline CDR1 reads SGHAT; CDR2 reads FQNNGV. The CDR3 is 13 amino acids.

This clonotype counts as medium-sized. In DNA, the CDR3 is TGCGCCAGCAGCCAAGCGAGGGGGACTAGCGGTACCTACGAGCAGTACTTC. It encodes CASSQARGTSGTYEQYF. This chain links TRBV4-1 with TRBJ2-7; the match to TRBD2 covers 11 bases. The CDR3 is 17 residues long. Germline V gene data show CDR1 as MGHRA and CDR2 as YSYEKL. V dropped 1 base and J dropped 2; count of bases not matched to a gene: 7.

In this sample, this clonotype is large. This rearrangement joins TRBV18 to TRBJ2-1; D unresolved. CDR1 and CDR2 from the germline V gene are KGHSH and LQKENI. The CDR3 contains 14 residues. Between the trimmed V and J ends, which lost 6 bases and 5 bases, there was a span of 14 bases. The CDR3 is CASSPTAWDNEQFF. Here the CDR3 DNA reads TGTGCCAGCTCCCCGACGGCCTGGGACAATGAGCAGTTCTTC. Variable domain in full (rest from reference TRBV18 and TRBJ2-1): NAGVMQNPRHLVRRRGQEARLRCSPMKGHSHVYWYRQLPEEGLKFMVYLQKENIIDESGMPKERFSAEFPKEGPSILRIQQVVRGDSAAYFCASSPTAWDNEQFFGPGTRLTVL.

CDR3 region: CSALTGGNNEQFF. The CDR3 DNA follows: TGCAGTGCTCTGACCGGAGGCAACAATGAGCAGTTCTTC. This sequence joins TRBV20-1 and TRBJ2-1; maybe TRBD2 (5 bases). Looked up from germline, CDR1 is DFQATT and CDR2 is SNEGSKA (reference sequence). V lost 5 bases, J lost 5 bases, and 13 bases lay in between. This CDR3 region has 13 residues.

This clonotype counts as medium-sized (0.01 to 0.1%). The chain employs TRBV7-2 and TRBJ1-1; D is unclear. CDR1 is SGHTA and CDR2 is FQGNSA in the germline V gene. CDR3 length equals 15 residues. V lost 1 base to trimming and J lost 4 bases, with 13 bases between them. The CDR3 coding sequence is TGTGCCAGCAGCTTAGTGTCCAGAGTTAGCACTGAAGCTTTCTTT. Translating gives CASSLVSRVSTEAFF.

This clonotype is medium-sized in the sample. The V and J genes are TRBV11-2 and TRBJ2-3; unclear D gene. Germline CDR1 and CDR2: SGHAT and FQNNGV. Trimming pared 5 bases from V and 5 bases from J, leaving 17 bases between. The CDR3 is 15 amino acids. The CDR3 protein is CASSPAIGPGDTQYF. The CDR3 DNA follows: TGTGCCAGCAGCCCCGCGATCGGGCCTGGAGATACGCAGTATTTT.

The chain employs TRBV12-3 or TRBV12-4 and TRBJ2-3; D is unresolved. This CDR3 is 13 amino acids long. V gave up 2 bases and J gave up 11 bases, with 14 bases separating them. The chain's CDR3 is CASSLKENSWQYF. In nucleotides, the CDR3 is TGTGCCAGCAGTTTAAAGGAGAACAGTTGGCAGTATTTT.

This clonotype is medium-sized in the sample. The genes are TRBV19 and TRBJ2-1; perhaps TRBD2 as D (6 bases). This CDR3 comprises 11 residues. The germline V gene has CDR1 LNHDA and CDR2 SQIVND (reference sequence). V shed 8 bases and J shed 7 bases, with 9 bases lying between them. DNA for the CDR3: TGTGCCAGTGGGGAGGAGAATGAGCAGTTCTTC. Amino acids: CASGEENEQFF.

Turning to this clonotype: A read error may explain this, as a much larger clone is one base away. The genes are TRBV9 and TRBJ2-1; no clear D. The length of the CDR3 is 11 residues. CDR1 is SGDLS and CDR2 is YYNGEE in the germline V gene. DNA of the CDR3: TGTGTCAGCAGCTTAAACAATGAGCAGTTCTTC. It codes for CVSSLNNEQFF. Using reference TRBV9 and TRBJ2-1 for the parts outside the CDR3, the full variable domain is DSGVTQTPKHLITATGQRVTLRCSPRSGDLSVYWYQQSLDQGLQFLIQYYNGEERAKGNILERFSAQQFPDLHSELNLSSLELGDSALYFCVSSLNNEQFFGPGTRLTVL.

The chain has TRBV11-2 and TRBJ2-5; D gene ambiguous. The germline V and J ends were trimmed by 1 base and 8 bases, with 11 bases remaining between them. Germline assignment: CDR1 SGHAT and CDR2 FQNNGV. This CDR3 contains 13 residues. DNA of the CDR3: TGTGCCAGCAGCTTAGCGGCGGCCCCTACCCAGTACTTC. Translation: CASSLAAAPTQYF.

Note on this clonotype: Given a much more abundant clone one base away, this may be a read error. V usage is TRBV7-8 and J usage is TRBJ1-2; no clear D gene. Germline lookup yields CDR1 SGHVS and CDR2 FQNEAQ. The CDR3 is 15 residues long. CDR3 sequence reads: CAIAPTGWVVGGDTF. For the CDR3, the DNA is TGTGCCATCGCCCCCACGGGGTGGGTCGTAGGTGGCGACACCTTC.

In its sample, this clonotype is large. CDR3 nucleotides: TGCAGTGCTAGAAGTCAATGGGGACAGCGGTACGAGCAGTACTTC. This sequence encodes CSARSQWGQRYEQYF. This chain joins TRBV20-1 and TRBJ2-7; 7 nucleotides line up with TRBD1. The CDR3 has 15 amino acids. Germline V gene sequence: CDR1 DFQATT, CDR2 SNEGSKA (reference sequence). Trimming removed 2 bases from V and 4 bases from J; junction bases left unmatched: 11.

Sample share makes this clonotype medium-sized (0.01 to 0.1%). The V call is TRBV4-1, the J call TRBJ2-7, with 10 bases lining up with TRBD2. The CDR3 is 15 residues long. Germline values: CDR1 MGHRA, CDR2 YSYEKL. Trimming cost V 4 bases and J 2 bases; bases outside gene matches: 5. The chain's CDR3 is CASSPRTSGTYEQYF. The CDR3 nucleotides are TGCGCCAGCAGCCCAAGGACTAGCGGAACCTACGAGCAGTACTTC.

This clonotype was recorded a few times. V usage is TRBV27 and J usage is TRBJ2-7; D might be TRBD2 (6 bases). Germline V gene lookup returns CDR1 MNHEY and CDR2 SMNVEV (reference sequence). The CDR3 covers 13 residues. Between the trimmed V and J ends, which lost 6 bases and 3 bases, there was a span of 12 bases. CDR3 region: CASSTTGSYEQYF. Written as DNA, the CDR3 is TGTGCCAGCAGCACGACCGGGAGCTACGAGCAGTACTTC.

Concerning this clonotype: This may be a read error: a much more frequent sequence differs by one nucleotide. The genes are TRBV12-3 or TRBV12-4 and TRBJ2-2, with a weak D call TRBD2 (5 bases). The CDR3 sequence is 14 residues long. The CDR3 DNA is TGTGCCAGCAGTGAGGGTCACGACACCGGGGAGCGGTTTTTT. Protein product: CASSEGHDTGERFF.

Many counts were recorded for this clonotype. The rearrangement joins TRBV6-5 to TRBJ2-7; D remains unclear. V was clipped by 4 bases and J by 2 bases, with 6 bases between them. This CDR3 is 12 amino acids long. Germline V gene sequence: CDR1 MNHEY, CDR2 SVGAGI. CDR3 nucleotides: TGTGCCAGCAGTTCTCGGACCTACGAGCAGTACTTC. Translated: CASSSRTYEQYF.

This rearrangement joins TRBV19 to TRBJ2-1, with TRBD1 as a possible D gene (6 bases). This CDR3 has 13 residues. From germline, CDR1 is LNHDA and CDR2 SQIVND (reference sequence). V gave up 6 bases and J gave up 12 bases, with 18 bases separating them. In DNA form, the CDR3 reads TGTGCCAGTAGACCAGGCCCCCAGGGGAGGCAGTTCTTC. Protein: CASRPGPQGRQFF.

V usage is TRBV18 and J usage is TRBJ1-2; tentatively, D is TRBD1 (5 bases). The V and J ends lost 3 bases and 2 bases respectively, with 10 bases between them. CDR1 KGHSH and CDR2 LQKENI come from the germline V gene. The CDR3 length is 14 residues. The CDR3 protein is CASSPGVGNYGYTF. CDR3 DNA sequence: TGTGCCAGCTCACCGGGGGTCGGGAACTATGGCTACACCTTC.

Judged by abundance, this clonotype is medium-sized. The chain links TRBV28 to TRBJ1-4; 9 positions agree with TRBD1. Germline-derived CDR1 and CDR2 are MDHEN and SYDVKM. The CDR3 loop spans 14 amino acids. Trimming removed 4 bases from V and 4 bases from J; junction bases left unmatched: 1. The CDR3 DNA sequence: TGTGCCAGCAGTTGGACAGGGGTTAATGAAAAACTGTTTTTT. As protein: CASSWTGVNEKLFF.

In its sample, this clonotype ranks as medium-sized (0.01 to 0.1%). The gene calls are TRBV6-6 and TRBJ2-3; 7 nucleotides match TRBD1. Germline trimming cut 5 bases from V and 2 bases from J; bases unmatched to any gene: 13. Germline V lookup: CDR1 MNHNY, CDR2 SVGAGI (reference sequence). The CDR3 contains 17 residues. CDR3 loop: CASSPQALGQYTDTQYF. The CDR3 region has the DNA TGTGCCAGCAGTCCCCAGGCTCTGGGACAGTACACAGATACGCAGTATTTT.

This clonotype was seen at least ten times. The J gene is TRBJ1-1, the V gene TRBV5-5, with D hard to call. Germline CDR1 is SGHKS and CDR2 is YYEKEE (reference sequence). Between the trimmed V and J ends, which lost 3 bases and 9 bases, there was a span of 15 bases. The CDR3 contains 13 residues. CDR3 residues: CASSSQPDGKAFF. DNA for the CDR3: TGTGCCAGCAGCTCACAACCGGACGGAAAAGCTTTCTTT.

This rearrangement joins TRBV10-2 to TRBJ2-5, with TRBD1 identical over 11 bases. Trimming took 5 bases from V and 4 from J; bases not matched to a gene: 12. Germline CDR1 WSHSY, CDR2 SAAADI. This CDR3 contains 17 residues. The CDR3 here is CASSWGQGEHLRETQYF. Here the CDR3 DNA reads TGCGCCAGCAGTTGGGGACAGGGGGAACACCTAAGAGAGACCCAGTACTTC.